One and the same sample provided the 20 T cell receptor beta chains below, sequenced in a study of post-analysis software for immune sequencing data. Study-wide findings and caveats: The five TRBV segments detected at higher frequency in patients than in controls included TRBV5-6, TRBV5-1 and TRBV20-1.

Sequencing libraries made from TCR beta cDNA carried unique molecular identifiers. MiXCR, run by TCRdb on the PCR reads, gives a single entry per CDR3 protein. The table includes hundreds of thousands of distinct CDR3 sequences, less than 40% detected once. Their antigens remain unidentified. Specimen: blood. The receptors were sampled from a girl between 5 and 17 years old with multiple sclerosis.

CDR3 residues: CASRDAGELFF. The CDR3 DNA sequence: TGCGCCAGCAGAGACGCCGGGGAGCTGTTTTTT. The chain joins TRBV5-1 to TRBJ2-2; D not certain. The CDR3 is 11 amino acids. Trimming removed 5 bases at V and 6 bases at J, with 5 bases between. Germline V CDR1 and CDR2: SGHRS, YFSETQ.

This clonotype was seen at least ten times. The rearrangement joins TRBV7-8 to TRBJ2-3, with 7 bases fitting TRBD2. Germline assignment: CDR1 SGHVS and CDR2 FQNEAQ. V was clipped by 5 bases and J by 1 base; unmatched bases: 15. This CDR3 contains 18 residues. CDR3 region: CASSRAEAGKGRTDTQYF. The CDR3 region has the DNA TGTGCCAGCAGCAGGGCCGAAGCGGGGAAAGGACGCACAGATACGCAGTATTTT.

This clonotype was observed a handful of times. A much larger clone sits a single nucleotide away, making a read error possible. The chain recombines TRBV12-3 or TRBV12-4 with TRBJ2-1; 8 positions agree with TRBD2. V lost 6 bases, J lost 9 bases, and 16 bases stayed unmatched. The CDR3 consists of 16 residues. The DNA of the CDR3 is TGTGCCAGCAGACCCGGGACTAGAGGGGGGGGAGGTGAGCAGTTCTTC. Translation: CASRPGTRGGGGEQFF.

The V call is TRBV13, the J call TRBJ1-4; TRBD1 aligns across 7 bases. Germline CDR1 reads PRHDT; CDR2 reads FYEKMQ (reference sequence). V lost 5 bases, J lost 6 bases, and 6 bases stayed unmatched. This CDR3 is 14 amino acids long. The chain's CDR3 is CASSPGTEDEKLFF. The CDR3 nucleotides read TGTGCCAGCAGCCCTGGGACAGAGGATGAAAAACTGTTTTTT.

The rearrangement joins TRBV29-1 to TRBJ1-1; a possible D gene is TRBD1 (6 bases). CDR3 length: 14 amino acids. V shed 7 bases and J shed 0 bases, with 15 bases lying between them. Germline lookup yields CDR1 SQVTM and CDR2 ANQGSEA. The CDR3 nucleotides are TGCAGCGCGACGGGACACCGCGTGAACACTGAAGCTTTCTTT. Translated: CSATGHRVNTEAFF.

This chain uses TRBV4-1 with TRBJ2-5; 8 nucleotides align to TRBD2. CDR3 length equals 14 residues. After removal of 6 bases from V and 4 bases from J, the junction contained 7 bases not matched to a gene. In germline, CDR1 is MGHRA, CDR2 YSYEKL. The CDR3 protein is CASRSSGSIETQYF. The CDR3 coding sequence is TGCGCCAGCAGATCCAGCGGGAGCATAGAGACCCAGTACTTC.

On this clonotype: A read error may explain this, as a much larger clone is one base away. V gene TRBV15 combines with J gene TRBJ1-5; 7 bases align to TRBD1. Germline CDR1 reads LNHNV; CDR2 reads YYDKDF (reference sequence). The CDR3 is 16 amino acids. CDR3 DNA sequence: TGTGCCGCCAGCGGTGGGACAGCGGGCGACAATCAGCCCCAGCATTTT. It yields the protein CAASGGTAGDNQPQHF. The variable domain in full, completed from reference TRBV15 and TRBJ1-5, reads DAMVIQNPRYQVTQFGKPVTLSCSQTLNHNVMYWYQQKSSQAPKLLFHYYDKDFNNEADTPDNFQSRRPNTSFCFLDIRSPGLGDTAMYLCAASGGTAGDNQPQHFGDGTRLSIL.

This clonotype was recorded a few times. The chain is built from TRBV1 and TRBJ2-1; the table calls TRBD1, which could not be checked here. TRBV1 is a pseudogene. The CDR3 spans 16 residues. The CDR3 spells CTSSHSPGQGHNEQFF. The CDR3 region has the DNA TGCACCAGCAGCCACTCGCCGGGACAGGGCCACAATGAGCAGTTCTTC.

The gene calls are TRBV6-5 and TRBJ2-3; 9 nucleotides align to TRBD2. This CDR3 has 16 residues. J was trimmed by 2 bases and V by 0 bases; bases with no gene match: 3. The germline V gene encodes CDR1 MNHEY and CDR2 SVGAGI. CDR3 residues: CASSYSPSGVTDTQYF. The DNA of the CDR3 is TGTGCCAGCAGTTACTCGCCTAGCGGGGTCACAGATACGCAGTATTTT.

This chain uses TRBV20-1 with TRBJ2-1; 8 nucleotides agree with TRBD2. The CDR3 is 15 residues long. The germline V gene encodes CDR1 DFQATT and CDR2 SNEGSKA (reference sequence). Unmatched junction bases numbered 11, after V lost 4 bases and J lost 6 bases. CDR3 nucleotides: TGCAGTGCTACGAAGCGGGAGAGCACCCTCAATGAGCAGTTCTTC. Its protein product is CSATKRESTLNEQFF.

The chain carries TRBV5-1 and TRBJ2-4; 8 bases fit TRBD1. CDR1 and CDR2 from the germline V gene are SGHRS and YFSETQ. The ends lost 7 bases at V and 2 bases at J; junction bases unmatched: 8. The CDR3 runs to 15 residues. The CDR3 reads CASQPGGGSKNIQYF. In nucleotides, the CDR3 is TGCGCCAGCCAACCAGGGGGCGGTTCCAAAAACATTCAGTACTTC.

To note about this clonotype: A much larger clone lies one base from this, so it may be a read error. The CDR3: CASSRRGGEKLFF. In DNA, the CDR3 is TGTGCCAGCAGTCGGCGCGGCGGAGAAAAACTGTTTTTT. The chain uses TRBV12-3 or TRBV12-4 and TRBJ1-4, with D uncertain. V lost 5 bases to trimming and J lost 8 bases, with 12 bases between them. This CDR3 spans 13 amino acids.

The sample holds many counts of this clonotype. The chain joins TRBV5-1 to TRBJ2-5, with 10 bases that match TRBD2. This CDR3 has 16 residues. Per germline, CDR1 SGHRS and CDR2 YFSETQ. Losses at the gene ends were 0 bases for V and 0 bases for J; bases not matched to a gene: 2. CDR3 amino acids: CASSLASGSHQETQYF. The DNA for the CDR3 is TGCGCCAGCAGCTTGGCTAGCGGGAGCCACCAAGAGACCCAGTACTTC.

V and J are TRBV6-5 and TRBJ1-1, with TRBD1 as a possible D gene (5 bases). Germline CDR1 is MNHEY and CDR2 is SVGAGI. V dropped 7 bases and J dropped 8 bases, with 17 bases sitting between them. CDR3 length: 13 residues. The CDR3 sequence is CASTDSGRQEAFF. The CDR3 DNA sequence: TGTGCCAGCACCGATAGCGGTCGACAGGAAGCTTTCTTT.

In regard to this clonotype: A read error may be the cause here, since a much bigger clone is one base away. V and J are TRBV7-9 and TRBJ2-4; no clear D. Judging by the DNA end, TRBJ2-7 fits better; the J call may be wrong. CDR1 and CDR2 from the germline V gene are SEHNR and FQNEAQ (reference sequence). The CDR3 is 15 amino acids. In nucleotides, the CDR3 is TGTGCCAGCAGCCCCTTAGGGTCCCGAGGCTACGAGCAGTACTTC. Translated, it gives CASSPLGSRGYEQYF.

This clonotype was observed at least ten times. This rearrangement joins TRBV7-2 to TRBJ1-1, with D perhaps TRBD1 (5 bases). The germline V gene has CDR1 SGHTA and CDR2 FQGNSA. Trimming shortened V by 7 bases and J by 9 bases, and 21 bases separated the two germline ends. The CDR3 length is 14 residues. This CDR3 is CASTYLGGGLKAFF. The CDR3 DNA follows: TGTGCCAGCACCTACCTCGGGGGGGGATTAAAAGCTTTCTTT.

The rearrangement links TRBV7-8 to TRBJ2-2; 8 bases match TRBD2. The CDR3 is 17 residues long. Losses at the gene ends were 5 bases for V and 5 bases for J; bases not matched to a gene: 13. CDR1 and CDR2 (germline): SGHVS, FQNEAQ. CDR3 amino acids: CASSLVVSGRSTGELFF. CDR3 coding DNA: TGTGCCAGCAGCCTGGTGGTGAGCGGGAGATCAACCGGGGAGCTGTTTTTT.

Concerning this clonotype itself: At one end the junction does not follow the germline gene, possibly because of a read error. This rearrangement joins TRBV7-2 to TRBJ2-3, with 10 nucleotides matching TRBD1. Germline assignment: CDR1 SGHTA and CDR2 FQGNSA. The CDR3 length is 16 residues. The CDR3: CASSAPGQGLTGTQYF. In DNA form, the CDR3 reads TGTGCCAGCAGCGCCCCGGGACAGGGGCTCACAGGTACGCAGTATTTT. The full variable domain, with the rest looked up from reference TRBV7-2 and TRBJ2-3, is GAGVSQSPSNKVTEKGKDVELRCDPISGHTALYWYRQSLGQGLEFLIYFQGNSAPDKSGLPSDRFSAERTGGSVSTLTIQRTQQEDSAVYLCASSAPGQGLTGTQYFGPGTRLTVL.

This clonotype was seen only once. The chain couples TRBV7-9 to TRBJ1-1, with D tentatively TRBD1 (5 bases). Per the germline V gene, CDR1 is SEHNR and CDR2 is FQNEAQ (reference sequence). The CDR3 has 17 amino acids. The V and J ends lost 6 bases and 0 bases respectively, with 20 bases between them. DNA for the CDR3: TGTGCCAGCAGTCCACCCGGGGCAGGGCCCGTGAACACTGAAGCTTTCTTT. Protein product: CASSPPGAGPVNTEAFF.

This clonotype occurred many times. This chain links TRBV7-2 with TRBJ1-1, with 7 bases fitting TRBD1. The CDR3 has 17 amino acids. The germline V gene has CDR1 SGHTA and CDR2 FQGNSA. With 0 bases clipped from V and 0 bases from J, the junction kept 7 bases outside the gene matches. CDR3 coding DNA: TGTGCCAGCAGCTTAGCAGTAGGGACAGTCATGAACACTGAAGCTTTCTTT. This codes for CASSLAVGTVMNTEAFF.